The present T cell receptor (beta chain) was sequenced within a study of T cell repertoires in cytomegalovirus infection. Study-wide background: Newly reported HLA-C-restricted and thoroughly characterized HLA-B-restricted CMV epitopes were employed. Points from the study as a whole: Clonotypes of TCR beta that were HLA-C-restricted and CMV-specific dominated the ex vivo response.

This clonotype appeared a single time. Its antigen is currently unknown. TCRdb independently ran MiXCR on the reads; one entry per CDR3 protein. The top ten clones hold about 41% of a sample with just over 450,000 distinct CDR3 sequences, roughly 43% of them seen once. Germline loops: CDR1 LGHDT, CDR2 YNNKEL (reference sequence). This CDR3 has 14 residues. Trimming cost V 4 bases and J 4 bases, with 12 bases left between them. The TCR comes from a human donor in good health (CMV status not recorded). Some clones in this sample may be carry-over from other donors' samples. The chain joins TRBV3-1 to TRBJ2-3; tentatively, D is TRBD1 (6 bases). Here the sequenced sample was cultured PBMCs, taken from culture after CMV antigen stimulation. The CDR3 sequence: CASSPSGHSDTQYF. The CDR3 nucleotides are TGTGCCAGCAGCCCGTCGGGACACTCAGATACGCAGTATTTT.